This T cell receptor (beta chain) was recorded in a study of cytomegalovirus exposure and HLA in healthy donors. Findings and caveats of the study: Evidence from a later analysis indicated that most CMV-associated TCR beta chains looked HLA-restricted. In vitro experiments confirmed that three CMV-associated chains were specific for CMV antigens. Earlier analysis found most TCR beta V segments productive about 90% or about 30% of the time.

In the PCR, 60 Vbeta and 13 Jbeta primers were used. Some clones are missing from TCRdb's copy, which holds only in-frame ones; the method was immunoSEQ multiplex PCR. In the table there are 65,000 to 90,000 clones, about nine tenths of which are singletons. On this clone itself: Its antigen is unknown.

The CDR3 spans 14 residues. This sequence was found in a woman under 40 in good health and CMV-seronegative. The V gene is TRBV21-1, the J gene TRBJ2-7; TRBD2 is taken as the D call from the table, unchecked against the DNA. TRBV21-1 represents a pseudogene. The sequencing sample was made of PBMCs. In nucleotides, the CDR3 is TGTGCCAGCAGCAAATGGGGGAGGGTATACGAGCAGTACTTC. Amino acid sequence: CASSKWGRVYEQYF.